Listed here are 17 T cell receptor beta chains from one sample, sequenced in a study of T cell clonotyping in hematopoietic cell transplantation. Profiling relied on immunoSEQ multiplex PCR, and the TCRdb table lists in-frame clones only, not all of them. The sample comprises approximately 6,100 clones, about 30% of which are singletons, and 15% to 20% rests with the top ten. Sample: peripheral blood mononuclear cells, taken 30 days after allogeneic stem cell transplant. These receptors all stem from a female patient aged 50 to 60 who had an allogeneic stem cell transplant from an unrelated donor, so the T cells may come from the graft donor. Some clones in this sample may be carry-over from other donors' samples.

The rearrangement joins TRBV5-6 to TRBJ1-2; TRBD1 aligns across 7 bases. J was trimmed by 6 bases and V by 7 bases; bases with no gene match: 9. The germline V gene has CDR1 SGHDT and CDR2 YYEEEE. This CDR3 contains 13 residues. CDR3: CASLRGQADGYTF. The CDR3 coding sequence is TGTGCCAGCTTAAGGGGGCAGGCGGATGGCTACACCTTC.

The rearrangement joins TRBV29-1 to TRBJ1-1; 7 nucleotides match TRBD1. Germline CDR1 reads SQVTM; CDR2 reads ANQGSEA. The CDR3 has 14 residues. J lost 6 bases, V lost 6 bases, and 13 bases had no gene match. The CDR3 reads CSVEVTGSKSEAFF. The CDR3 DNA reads TGCAGCGTCGAGGTGACAGGGTCCAAATCTGAAGCTTTCTTT.

The CDR3, as DNA: TGTGCCAGTAGTGCGGGGGCCAATCAGCCCCAGCATTTT. Translation: CASSAGANQPQHF. This chain links TRBV19 with TRBJ1-5; D possibly corresponds to TRBD1 (6 bases). Germline-derived CDR1 and CDR2 are LNHDA and SQIVND (reference sequence). With 5 bases removed from V and 3 bases from J, the gap between germline ends came to 8 bases. CDR3 length: 13 residues.

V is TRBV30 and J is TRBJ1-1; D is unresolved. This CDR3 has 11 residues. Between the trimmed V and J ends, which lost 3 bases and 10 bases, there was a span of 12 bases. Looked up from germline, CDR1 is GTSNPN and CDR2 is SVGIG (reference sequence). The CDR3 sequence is CAWRSGLSAFF. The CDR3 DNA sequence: TGTGCCTGGAGGTCGGGTTTATCAGCTTTCTTT.

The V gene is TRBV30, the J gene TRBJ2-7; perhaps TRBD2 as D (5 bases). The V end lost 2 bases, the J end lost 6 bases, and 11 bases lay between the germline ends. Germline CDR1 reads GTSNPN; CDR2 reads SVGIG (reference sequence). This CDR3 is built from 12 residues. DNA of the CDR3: TGTGCCTGGAGTAGTTGGGAGCCCGAGCAGTACTTC. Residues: CAWSSWEPEQYF. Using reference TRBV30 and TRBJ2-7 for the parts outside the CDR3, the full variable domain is SQTIHQWPATLVQPVGSPLSLECTVEGTSNPNLYWYRQAAGRGLQLLFYSVGIGQISSEVPQNLSASRPQDRQFILSSKKLLLSDSGFYLCAWSSWEPEQYFGPGTRLTVT.

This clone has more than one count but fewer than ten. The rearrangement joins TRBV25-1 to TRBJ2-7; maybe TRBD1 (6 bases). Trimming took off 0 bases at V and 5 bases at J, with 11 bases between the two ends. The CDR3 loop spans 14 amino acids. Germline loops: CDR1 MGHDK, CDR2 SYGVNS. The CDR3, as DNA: TGTGCCAGCAGTGAATACAGGGGTCGGGACGAGCAGTACTTC. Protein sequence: CASSEYRGRDEQYF.

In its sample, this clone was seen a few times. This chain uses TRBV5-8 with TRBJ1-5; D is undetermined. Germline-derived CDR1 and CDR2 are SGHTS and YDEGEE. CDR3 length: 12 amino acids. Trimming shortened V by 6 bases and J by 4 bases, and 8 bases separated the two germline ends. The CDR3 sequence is CASTLRNQPQHF. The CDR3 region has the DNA TGTGCCAGCACCCTTCGTAATCAGCCCCAGCATTTT.

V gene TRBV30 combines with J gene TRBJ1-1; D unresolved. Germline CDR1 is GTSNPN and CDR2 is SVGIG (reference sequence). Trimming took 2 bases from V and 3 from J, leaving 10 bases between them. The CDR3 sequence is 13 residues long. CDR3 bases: TGTGCCTGGAGTACCGAGATGGACACTGAAGCTTTCTTT. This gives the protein CAWSTEMDTEAFF. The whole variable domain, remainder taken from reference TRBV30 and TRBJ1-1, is SQTIHQWPATLVQPVGSPLSLECTVEGTSNPNLYWYRQAAGRGLQLLFYSVGIGQISSEVPQNLSASRPQDRQFILSSKKLLLSDSGFYLCAWSTEMDTEAFFGQGTRLTVV.

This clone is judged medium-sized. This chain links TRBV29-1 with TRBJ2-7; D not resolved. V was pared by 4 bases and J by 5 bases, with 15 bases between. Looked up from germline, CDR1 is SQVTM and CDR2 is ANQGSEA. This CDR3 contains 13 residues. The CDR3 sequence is CSVVPLARHEQYF. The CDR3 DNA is TGCAGCGTTGTGCCATTGGCGAGACACGAGCAGTACTTC.

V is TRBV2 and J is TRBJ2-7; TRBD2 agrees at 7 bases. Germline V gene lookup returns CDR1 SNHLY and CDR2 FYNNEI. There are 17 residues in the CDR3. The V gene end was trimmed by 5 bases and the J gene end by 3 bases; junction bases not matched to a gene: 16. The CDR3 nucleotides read TGTGCCAGCAGTCCGACGTATTATACAGCGGGATACTACGAGCAGTACTTC. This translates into CASSPTYYTAGYYEQYF.

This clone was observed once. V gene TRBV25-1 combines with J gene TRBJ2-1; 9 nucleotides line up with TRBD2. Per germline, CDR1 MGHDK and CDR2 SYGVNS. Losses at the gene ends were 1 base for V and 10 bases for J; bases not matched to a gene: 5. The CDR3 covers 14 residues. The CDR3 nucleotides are TGTGCCAGCAGTGAATCAAGTAGCGGGAGAGAGCAGTTCTTC. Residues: CASSESSSGREQFF.

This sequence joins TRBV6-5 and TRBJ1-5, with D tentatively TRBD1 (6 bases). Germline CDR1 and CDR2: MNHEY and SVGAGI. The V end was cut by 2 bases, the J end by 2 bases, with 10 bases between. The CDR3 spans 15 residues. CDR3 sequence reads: CASSYDRRGNQPQHF. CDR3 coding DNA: TGTGCCAGCAGTTACGACAGGAGAGGCAATCAGCCCCAGCATTTT.

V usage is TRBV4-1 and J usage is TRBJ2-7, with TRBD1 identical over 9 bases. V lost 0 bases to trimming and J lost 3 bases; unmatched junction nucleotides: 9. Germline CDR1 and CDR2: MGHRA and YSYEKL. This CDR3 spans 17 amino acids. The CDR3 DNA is TGCGCCAGCAGCCAAGATCTAACAGGGGGCCTTCTCTACGAGCAGTACTTC. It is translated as CASSQDLTGGLLYEQYF.

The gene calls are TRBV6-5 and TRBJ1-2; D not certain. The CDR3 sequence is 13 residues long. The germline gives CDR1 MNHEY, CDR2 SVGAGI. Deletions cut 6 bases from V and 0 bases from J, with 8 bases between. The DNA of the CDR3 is TGTGCCAGCAGACCCACCACTAACTATGGCTACACCTTC. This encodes CASRPTTNYGYTF.

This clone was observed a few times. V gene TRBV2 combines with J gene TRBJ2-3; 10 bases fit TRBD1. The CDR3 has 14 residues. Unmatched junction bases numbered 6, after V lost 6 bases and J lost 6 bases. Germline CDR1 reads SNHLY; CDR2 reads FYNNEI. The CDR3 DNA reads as TGTGCCAGCAGATGGACAGGGGGAGCGGATACGCAGTATTTT. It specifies CASRWTGGADTQYF. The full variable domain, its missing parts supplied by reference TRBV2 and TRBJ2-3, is EPEVTQTPSHQVTQMGQEVILRCVPISNHLYFYWYRQILGQKVEFLVSFYNNEISEKSEIFDDQFSVERPDGSNFTLKIRSTKLEDSAMYFCASRWTGGADTQYFGPGTRLTVL.

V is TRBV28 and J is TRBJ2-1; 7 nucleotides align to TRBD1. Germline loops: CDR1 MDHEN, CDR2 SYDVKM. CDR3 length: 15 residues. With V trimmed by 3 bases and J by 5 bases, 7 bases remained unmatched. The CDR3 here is CASSLAGDSHNEQFF. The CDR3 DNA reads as TGTGCCAGCAGTTTGGCTGGGGACAGTCACAATGAGCAGTTCTTC.

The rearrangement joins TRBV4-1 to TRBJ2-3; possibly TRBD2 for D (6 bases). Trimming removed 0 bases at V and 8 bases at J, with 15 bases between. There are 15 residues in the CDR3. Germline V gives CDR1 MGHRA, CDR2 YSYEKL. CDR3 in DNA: TGCGCCAGCAGCCAAGATTTATGGGGAGCGGGTACGCAGTATTTT. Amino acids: CASSQDLWGAGTQYF.